Each of the 6 T cell receptor beta chains below was sequenced from the same sample in a study of Graves' ophthalmopathy and Graves' hyperthyroidism. RNA transcripts were the template, and TCR beta CDR3 regions were amplified from them. Second-round multiplex PCR followed a first-round RT-PCR using HTBI primers. TCRdb re-analysed the multiplex PCR reads in MiXCR, keeping a single row per CDR3 protein. The sample contains 150,000 to 200,000 distinct CDR3 sequences, 30% to 45% of which appear only once. Sequenced material: peripheral blood. These receptors all come from a man aged 30 to 45 with Graves' ophthalmopathy.

This clonotype was detected many times. CDR3 sequence reads: CASSSGVRVGEAFF. As DNA, the CDR3 is TGTGCCAGCAGCTCAGGGGTCCGGGTTGGGGAAGCTTTCTTT. This chain uses TRBV7-8 with TRBJ1-1; D is perhaps TRBD1 (6 bases). Germline V gene data show CDR1 as SGHVS and CDR2 as FQNEAQ. V lost 4 bases and J 8 bases, leaving 17 bases between the germline ends. This CDR3 has 14 residues.

V gene TRBV12-3 or TRBV12-4 combines with J gene TRBJ1-2; 10 positions agree with TRBD1. J lost 4 bases, V lost 5 bases, and 10 bases had no gene match. CDR3 length: 16 residues. The CDR3 region is CASSPRGGQGLYGYTF. DNA for the CDR3: TGTGCCAGCAGTCCCCGGGGGGGACAGGGGCTCTATGGCTACACCTTC.

This clonotype was seen ten or more times. The rearrangement links TRBV6-5 to TRBJ1-5; 11 nucleotides align to TRBD1. With V trimmed by 6 bases and J by 7 bases, 8 bases remained unmatched. CDR3 length: 15 residues. Germline assignment: CDR1 MNHEY and CDR2 SVGAGI. The CDR3 nucleotides are TGTGCCAGCAGGAGGGGACAGGGGGAAAACCAGCCCCAGCATTTT. This translates into CASRRGQGENQPQHF.

This clonotype was observed many times. The CDR3 loop is CASSFQGGTGSEAFF. CDR3 nucleotides: TGTGCCAGCAGCTTCCAGGGCGGGACAGGGTCTGAAGCTTTCTTT. The genes are TRBV7-2 and TRBJ1-1, with 9 bases that match TRBD1. The CDR3 extends over 15 amino acids. J lost 6 bases, V lost 3 bases, and 8 bases had no gene match. Germline CDR1 is SGHTA and CDR2 is FQGNSA.

The J gene is TRBJ2-2, the V gene TRBV20-1, with 12 positions matching TRBD2. J gave up 7 bases and V 6 bases, and 15 bases lay outside the gene matches. The CDR3 consists of 17 residues. Germline V CDR1 and CDR2: DFQATT, SNEGSKA (reference sequence). CDR3 nucleotides: TGCAGTGCGCCCTCCCTCCTAGCGGGAGGGAATAACGGGGAGCTGTTTTTT. It yields the protein CSAPSLLAGGNNGELFF.

The chain recombines TRBV6-1 with TRBJ2-7, with TRBD1 matching 11 bases. This CDR3 region has 13 residues. V was pared by 11 bases and J by 3 bases, with 6 bases of the junction left unmatched. CDR1 and CDR2 (germline): MNHNS, SASEGT. CDR3 sequence: CAGRTGGNYEQYF. The CDR3 nucleotides are TGTGCCGGTCGGACAGGGGGCAACTACGAGCAGTACTTC.